The T cell receptor beta chain described here comes from a study of blood T cell repertoires in COVID-19. Study as a whole: Material from acute and convalescent COVID-19 was sourced from the United States, Italy and Spain.

Repertoires were generated with immunoSEQ multiplex PCR, while TCRdb's copy carries only in-frame clones and drops some. The table lists fewer than 400,000 clones, more than 75% of them singletons, with about 4.6% in the top ten. Trimming removed 4 bases from V and 5 bases from J; junction bases left unmatched: 7. CDR3 size: 15 residues. CDR1 is SGHDT and CDR2 is YYEEEE in the germline V gene. Participants were aged about 18 to 95 years, lived in under 30 US areas, and enrolled virtually. Clinical history reported by participants formed the basis on which cohorts were assigned. The chain combines TRBV5-6 with TRBJ1-1; 11 bases fit TRBD1. The receptor comes from a man aged 25-40 years who had recovered from COVID-19. The source material was PBMCs or T cells enriched from blood (not recorded which). Here the CDR3 reads CASSADRGRRTEAFF. Here the CDR3 DNA reads TGTGCCAGCAGCGCGGACAGGGGGCGGCGGACTGAAGCTTTCTTT.